The 15 T cell receptor beta chains below were found in one sample sequenced in a study of tumor and adjacent non-tumor tissue in lung cancer. Three rounds of nested PCR, following a modified ARM-PCR protocol, produced the TCRbeta library. In TCRdb, the multiplex PCR reads were re-called with MiXCR into one record per CDR3 protein. This table has about 110,000 distinct CDR3 sequences, about 63% appearing once. The template was RNA from unsorted bulk tissue. Distant lung tissue was collected more than 3 cm away from the tumor edge. Input material: distant non-tumor lung tissue. Receptor source: a man aged 60 to 75 with non-small cell lung cancer.

Points on this clonotype: Since no conserved phenylalanine or tryptophan closes the CDR3, a read error is the likely cause. The chain links TRBV12-3 or TRBV12-4 to TRBJ2-1; D is possibly TRBD2 (6 bases). The CDR3 length is 15 residues. The ends were cut back, 6 bases at V and 4 bases at J, with 16 bases in the middle. CDR3 amino acids: CASRPTSRAYNEQFS. In DNA form, the CDR3 reads TGTGCCAGCAGACCCACTAGCAGGGCTTACAATGAGCAGTTCTCC.

With respect to this clonotype: The junction departs from the called germline gene at one end, perhaps through a read error. The chain is built from TRBV6-4 and TRBJ2-1; 8 bases map to TRBD1. Germline-derived CDR1 and CDR2 are MRHNA and SNTAGT. This CDR3 contains 15 residues. The CDR3, as DNA: TGTGCCCGCAGTTTTCAGGGGGCTGAGTACACTGAGCAGTTCTTC. Residues: CARSFQGAEYTEQFF.

By sample fraction, this clonotype is medium-sized. The chain carries TRBV4-3 and TRBJ2-1; 8 nucleotides line up with TRBD2. CDR3 size: 15 residues. V lost 2 bases, J lost 3 bases, and 3 bases stayed unmatched. Germline values: CDR1 LGHNA, CDR2 YSLEER. The CDR3 nucleotides are TGCGCCAGCAGCCAAACGCGGGAGGACTACAATGAGCAGTTCTTC. It yields the protein CASSQTREDYNEQFF.

A note on this clonotype: This may come from a read error, since a much larger clone is one base off. The rearrangement joins TRBV6-4 to TRBJ2-7; either TRBD1 or TRBD2 may fit D (5 bases each). The CDR3 runs to 16 residues. Germline V lookup: CDR1 MRHNA, CDR2 SNTAGT. The CDR3 nucleotides are TGTGCCAGCAGTGACGGGGGAGCTGTAGGCTCCTACGATCAGTACTTC. Translating it yields CASSDGGAVGSYDQYF.

Regarding this clonotype: A much larger clone differs from this one at a single base, so this may be a read error. The chain employs TRBV5-4 and TRBJ2-6; tentatively, D is TRBD2 (5 bases). The CDR3 spans 16 residues. The germline gives CDR1 SGHNT, CDR2 YYREEE (reference sequence). Trimming shortened V by 8 bases and J by 2 bases, and 17 bases separated the two germline ends. The CDR3 bases are TGTGCCAGGAGCGGACTGACAAACACTGGGGCCAACGTCCTGACTTTC. Translation: CARSGLTNTGANVLTF.

The chain recombines TRBV28 with TRBJ1-5, with 7 bases fitting TRBD1. The CDR3 extends over 16 amino acids. Losses at the gene ends were 7 bases for V and 2 bases for J; bases not matched to a gene: 11. Germline V gene sequence: CDR1 MDHEN, CDR2 SYDVKM. CDR3 region: CASKGAGSSGNQPQHF. Written as DNA, the CDR3 is TGTGCCAGCAAGGGGGCGGGGTCGAGCGGCAATCAGCCCCAGCATTTT.

As regards this clonotype: This may come from a read error, since a much larger clone is one base off. V is TRBV30 and J is TRBJ1-6; perhaps TRBD1 as D (5 bases). The CDR3 runs to 12 residues. Germline loops: CDR1 GTSNPN, CDR2 SVGIG (reference sequence). This chain's CDR3 is CGSGTADSPLHF. CDR3 sequence (DNA): TGTGGGTCGGGGACGGCGGATTCACCCCTCCACTTT.

This clonotype was counted between two and nine times. A much larger clone differs by one base, so this may be a read error. This sequence joins TRBV12-3 or TRBV12-4 and TRBJ2-3; 12 bases align to TRBD2. The length of the CDR3 is 16 residues. V dropped 4 bases and J dropped 2; count of bases not matched to a gene: 4. CDR3 region: CASSSRTSGNTDTQYF. The CDR3 DNA is TGTGCCAGCAGTTCTCGGACTAGCGGGAACACAGATACGCAGTATTTT.

This clonotype showed up many times. This rearrangement joins TRBV29-1 to TRBJ1-1; D ambiguous. Deletions cut 4 bases from V and 8 bases from J, with 8 bases between. The CDR3 length is 10 residues. CDR1 is SQVTM, CDR2 ANQGSEA, per germline. CDR3 in amino acids: CSVVGPEAFF. In DNA form, the CDR3 reads TGCAGCGTTGTGGGTCCAGAAGCTTTCTTT.

In regard to this clonotype: This may be a read error: a much more frequent sequence differs by one nucleotide. This chain joins TRBV6-5 and TRBJ1-1; weak D call: TRBD1 (5 bases). Germline CDR1 MNHEY, CDR2 SVGAGI. The V gene lost 2 bases and the J gene lost 0 bases, with 10 bases spanning the gap. CDR3 length: 15 residues. CDR3 DNA: TGTGCCAGCAGTTACGCGGGGGACGTGAACACTGAAGCTTTCTTT. It codes for CASSYAGDVNTEAFF.

This clonotype was seen a handful of times. The rearrangement uses TRBV20-1 and TRBJ2-7, with D maybe TRBD1 (6 bases). With 5 bases removed from V and 1 base from J, the gap between germline ends came to 15 bases. The CDR3 totals 14 residues. Germline CDR1 reads DFQATT; CDR2 reads SNEGSKA (reference sequence). CDR3: CSAPLGGRSYEQYF. The CDR3 bases are TGCAGTGCTCCTCTAGGGGGTAGGTCCTACGAGCAGTACTTC.

The count of this clonotype is one. The chain links TRBV12-3 or TRBV12-4 to TRBJ1-1; D remains ambiguous. With 3 bases removed from V and 1 base from J, the gap between germline ends came to 6 bases. The CDR3 loop spans 13 amino acids. For the CDR3, the DNA is TGTGCCAGCAGTTTCGCACGGAACACTGAAGCTTTCTTT. It specifies CASSFARNTEAFF.

In this sample, this clonotype turned up many times. Sequence at one end of the junction differs from germline and may be a read error. The chain recombines TRBV29-1 with TRBJ2-1; the D gene could be TRBD1 or TRBD2 (5 bases each). The CDR3 sequence is 12 residues long. Germline V gene data show CDR1 as SQVTM and CDR2 as ANQGSEA. As DNA, the CDR3 is TGCAGCGTCAATGGGGACGACAATGGGCAGTTCTTC. It yields the protein CSVNGDDNGQFF.

This clonotype showed up just once. The chain combines TRBV12-3 or TRBV12-4 with TRBJ2-7; unclear D gene. Deletions cut 1 base from V and 10 bases from J, with 14 bases between. This CDR3 is 13 amino acids long. This CDR3 reads CASSLGTWIEQYF. CDR3 DNA sequence: TGTGCCAGCAGTTTAGGAACATGGATCGAACAGTACTTC.

Points on this clonotype: The junction and the germline gene differ at one end; a read error may be behind it. The gene calls are TRBV7-9 and TRBJ2-3, with D unclear. The CDR3 is made up of 14 amino acids. CDR1 and CDR2 from the germline V gene are SEHNR and FQNEAQ (reference sequence). CDR3 residues: CASTLGVSIDTQYF. The CDR3 region has the DNA TGTGCCAGCACCCTGGGCGTCAGCATAGATACGCAGTATTTT.